This TCR beta chain was captured in a study of T cell clonotyping in hematopoietic cell transplantation (dated by TCRdb to about 2021). About the full investigation: In the study, more than 130 blood samples were gathered from over 30 consecutive transplant recipients and their related donors. For several patients, samples taken at the onset of acute graft-versus-host disease were compared with samples from patients who never developed GVHD. Patients were recruited between September 2015 and January 2017 and followed until late 2020 or death. Summary of the overall study and its limitations: Only a small fraction of recipient repertoires overlapped donor repertoires, with over 95% appearing de novo at the given depth. Broader TCR repertoire diversity after transplant was predicted by Inverse Simpson Index values from donors and from recipients before transplant. A decrease in recipient TCR diversity was observed after transplant, and a progressive increase in pathologically expanded clonotypes was seen from day 30 to day 180. The sample size was limited and the cells went unsorted, which meant the CD4 and CD8 repertoire contributions could not be told apart.

The time point label, as the study defines it: recipient sample taken at acute GVHD onset. Recipient blood was collected about 28 days before transplant and at days 30, 100 and 180 after transplant. Nuclei Lysis Solution was used to extract genomic DNA from fresh or cryopreserved unfractionated peripheral blood mononuclear cells. Measured from the cysteine to the phenylalanine, the CDR3 is 13 residues long. Just the 39-base CDR3 DNA is kept, in frame starting at base 1. Trimming at the junction amounts to 2 bases on V and 4 bases on J, and the germline ends lie 8 bases apart. The germline V gene (reference sequence) gives CDR1 as MNHEY and CDR2 as SMNVEV. On this clone itself: The clone's antigen remains unknown. Per-base qualities were not stored, and no clone one base away is much larger.

The immunoSEQ assay, a bias-controlled multiplex PCR using V- and J-specific primers, was used to amplify TCR beta CDR3 regions from genomic DNA. In a second PCR step, the CDR3 amplicons were tagged with a proprietary barcode plus Illumina adapter sequences. An Illumina MiSeq instrument was used to sequence the CDR3 libraries. The study's own analysis went as follows. Export and quality control were handled in immunoSEQ Analyzer 3.0, while downstream analyses relied on R Bioconductor and Immunarch. Only productive rearrangements within the normalized downsampled data set were used in the calculation of repertoire metrics. In the normalized cohort, clonotypes with more than 5 templates were defined as pathologically expanded. The Inverse Simpson Index was used to measure repertoire diversity. To capture all clonotypes, CMV-specificity analyses were performed on the non-normalized data set. TCRdb stores this immuneACCESS table with in-frame sequences only. Part of the clones is absent; in the studies checked, under half of the shortfall reflects unresolved V genes, and no reason is known for the rest. The D gene and trimming were derived from the DNA, and the V and J assignments and clone size from that table. This sample comprises about 3,400 clones, less than 80% of them detected only once. The ten largest clonotypes hold about 25% of the sample.

The rearranged segments are TRBV27 and TRBJ2-5; the D region may be TRBD1 or TRBD2, each matching 5 bases equally. The material sequenced was peripheral blood mononuclear cells, taken at the time of graft-versus-host disease after allogeneic stem cell transplant. This clonotype originated in a female patient aged 50-65 years who had an allogeneic stem cell transplant from an unrelated donor, so the T cells may come from the graft donor. Some clones in this sample may be carry-over from other donors' samples. CDR3 reads: CASSLLGVETQYF. The DNA reads as follows: TGTGCCAGCAGTTTACTGGGGGTAGAGACCCAGTACTTC.